This T cell receptor (beta chain) came from a study of beta chain features in type 1 diabetes. In this sample, this clone turned up a few times. Over 95% purity was reached by all sorted populations. V lost 4 bases, J lost 5 bases, and 21 bases lay in between. This CDR3 spans 17 amino acids. Germline values: CDR1 SGDLS, CDR2 YYNGEE. As every portion of the isolated RNA was reverse transcribed, the sequencing read expressed TCRB transcripts. The assay was immunoSEQ multiplex PCR, and TCRdb's table has in-frame clones only and misses some. The sample consists of 350,000 to 450,000 clones, around 13% of them appearing once.

The sequenced material came from naive CD4+ T cells from blood. The clonotype originates from a man aged 30 to 39 in good health. The chain carries TRBV9 and TRBJ1-4; weak D call: TRBD1 (6 bases). CDR3 DNA sequence: TGTGCCAGCAGCTTATTTACGGGAGACAGGAGAAATGAAAAACTGTTTTTT. Residues: CASSLFTGDRRNEKLFF.